One and the same sample provided the 6 T cell receptor beta chains below, sequenced in a study of human T cells and chemical hapten exposure. In TCRdb, the 5' RACE reads were re-called with MiXCR into one record per CDR3 protein. The sample lists about 80,000 distinct CDR3 sequences, more than 15% seen once, with under 7.5% in the top ten. The total RNA was obtained from whole blood that was not fractionated. The receptors here all came from a female donor in good health.

The J gene is TRBJ2-1, the V gene TRBV18; TRBD2 agrees at 9 bases. V trimming: 5 bases; J trimming: 4 bases; junction bases outside the gene matches: 9. CDR1 KGHSH and CDR2 LQKENI come from the germline V gene. This CDR3 contains 16 residues. CDR3 bases: TGTGCCAGCTCAGCGGTAGCGGGAGTATCTTACAATGAGCAGTTCTTC. Translated, it gives CASSAVAGVSYNEQFF.

The table lists this clonotype with a few counts. The chain is built from TRBV20-1 and TRBJ1-4; the match to TRBD1 covers 12 bases. Trimming removed 5 bases from V and 7 bases from J; junction bases left unmatched: 11. This CDR3 spans 16 amino acids. CDR1 is DFQATT and CDR2 is SNEGSKA in the germline V gene (reference sequence). In DNA form, the CDR3 reads TGCAGTGCTTCCGGGACAGGGGGCGACTCGGGTGAAAAACTGTTTTTT. Translating it yields CSASGTGGDSGEKLFF.

This clonotype occurred a few times. The V gene is TRBV6-1, the J gene TRBJ1-6, with a possible D match to TRBD1 (6 bases). The germline V and J ends were trimmed by 6 bases and 7 bases, with 16 bases remaining between them. The CDR3 sequence is 15 residues long. CDR1 is MNHNS, CDR2 SASEGT, per germline. The CDR3 DNA sequence: TGTGCCAGCAGGACGACAGGAATGGGGAATTCACCCCTCCACTTT. This gives the protein CASRTTGMGNSPLHF.

This sequence joins TRBV4-3 and TRBJ2-3, with TRBD2 identical over 10 bases. In germline, CDR1 is LGHNA, CDR2 YSLEER. Losses at the gene ends were 3 bases for V and 2 bases for J; bases not matched to a gene: 8. The CDR3 runs 17 residues. Written as DNA, the CDR3 is TGCGCCAGCAGCCACACAGGGCTAGCGGGGGCCACAGATACGCAGTATTTT. It yields the protein CASSHTGLAGATDTQYF.

This chain connects TRBV30 to TRBJ1-1, with D uncertain. The CDR3 runs to 13 residues. CDR1 is GTSNPN and CDR2 is SVGIG in the germline V gene (reference sequence). V was cut by 1 base and J by 3 bases, with 9 bases left in between. The CDR3 nucleotides read TGTGCCTGGAGTGACCAGCCCTACACTGAAGCTTTCTTT. Protein sequence: CAWSDQPYTEAFF.

This rearrangement joins TRBV28 to TRBJ2-3; 7 nucleotides match TRBD2. Germline trimming cut 2 bases from V and 2 bases from J; bases unmatched to any gene: 1. The CDR3 runs to 14 residues. Germline assignment: CDR1 MDHEN and CDR2 SYDVKM. This CDR3 is CASSLGGVTDTQYF. The CDR3 region has the DNA TGTGCCAGCAGTTTAGGGGGGGTCACAGATACGCAGTATTTT.